What follows are 9 T cell receptor beta chains derived from one specimen sequenced in a study of OX40 agonist ivuxolimab in advanced cancers. The protocol used for the library was the immunoSEQ multiplex PCR assay. TCRdb took over this immuneACCESS table, retaining in-frame rearrangements with V and J assigned. Such tables are incomplete; in checked studies, under half of the missing clones stem from an unresolved V gene, and the remainder is unexplained. A total of 80,000 to 100,000 clones appear in this sample, 94% of them only once. The ten largest make up around 0.18% of the sample. The sample in question was CD4+ or CD8+ T cells sorted from blood, obtained in a trial of the OX40 agonist ivuxolimab. All receptors derive from an adult with an advanced solid tumor such as melanoma, head and neck, liver or kidney cancer.

This sequence joins TRBV7-9 and TRBJ1-1, with 7 bases lining up with TRBD1. The germline V gene encodes CDR1 SEHNR and CDR2 FQNEAQ (reference sequence). The junction had 4 bases not matched to a gene; V was cut back by 5 bases and J by 4 bases. This CDR3 has 13 residues. This CDR3 is CASSTGDITEAFF. DNA for the CDR3: TGTGCCAGCAGCACAGGGGATATCACTGAAGCTTTCTTT.

The genes are TRBV19 and TRBJ2-1, with 7 bases fitting TRBD2. In germline, CDR1 is LNHDA, CDR2 SQIVND (reference sequence). This CDR3 is 15 amino acids long. Trimming removed 7 bases from V and 4 bases from J; junction bases left unmatched: 10. The CDR3 sequence is CASIGLGEGYNEQFF. The CDR3 coding sequence is TGTGCCAGTATAGGTTTAGGGGAGGGGTACAATGAGCAGTTCTTC.

The J gene is TRBJ2-1, the V gene TRBV7-9, with a tentative D call TRBD1 (6 bases). The CDR3 is made up of 14 amino acids. Germline V gives CDR1 SEHNR, CDR2 FQNEAQ (reference sequence). V lost 8 bases and J lost 2, with 13 bases in between. CDR3 sequence: CASHGRDTYNEQFF. CDR3 sequence (DNA): TGTGCCAGCCACGGACGGGACACCTACAATGAGCAGTTCTTC.

V usage is TRBV5-1 and J usage is TRBJ2-7; tentative D call: TRBD1 (5 bases). This CDR3 is 12 amino acids long. Germline assignment: CDR1 SGHRS and CDR2 YFSETQ. V dropped 3 bases and J dropped 5 bases, with 9 bases sitting between them. The CDR3 DNA reads as TGCGCCAGCAGCTGGGGCTGGGACGAGCAGTACTTC. This encodes CASSWGWDEQYF.

The V gene is TRBV6-6, the J gene TRBJ2-2, with TRBD1 identical over 7 bases. The junction had 4 bases not matched to a gene; V was cut back by 2 bases and J by 4 bases. Germline V gives CDR1 MNHNY, CDR2 SVGAGI (reference sequence). The CDR3 covers 15 residues. The CDR3 nucleotides are TGTGCCAGCAGTTACACAGGGGCGGGCACCGGGGAGCTGTTTTTT. It encodes CASSYTGAGTGELFF.

The chain links TRBV30 to TRBJ2-7; D gene unclear. V was pared by 3 bases and J by 2 bases, with 8 bases between. Germline V gene lookup returns CDR1 GTSNPN and CDR2 SVGIG (reference sequence). CDR3 size: 12 residues. CDR3: CAWSRTPYEQYF. CDR3 DNA sequence: TGTGCCTGGAGCCGAACCCCCTACGAGCAGTACTTC.

The chain carries TRBV7-9 and TRBJ2-1, with 10 bases lining up with TRBD2. The J segment lost 9 bases and the V segment lost 8 bases, leaving 16 bases of the junction unmatched. Per germline, CDR1 SEHNR and CDR2 FQNEAQ (reference sequence). This CDR3 region has 16 residues. CDR3 sequence: CASSGGPGLAISEQFF. CDR3 bases: TGTGCCAGCTCTGGGGGACCGGGACTAGCGATTAGTGAGCAGTTCTTC.

The chain recombines TRBV6-5 with TRBJ1-1; D may be TRBD1 (5 bases). Trimming shortened V by 0 bases and J by 5 bases, and 13 bases separated the two germline ends. The germline gives CDR1 MNHEY, CDR2 SVGAGI. This CDR3 is 15 amino acids long. CDR3 coding DNA: TGTGCCAGCAGTTACTCGGGGGGGATCAGGACTGAAGCTTTCTTT. It translates to CASSYSGGIRTEAFF.

The V gene is TRBV27, the J gene TRBJ1-2, with a possible D match to TRBD1 (6 bases). V was cut by 6 bases and J by 7 bases, with 18 bases left in between. From germline, CDR1 is MNHEY and CDR2 SMNVEV (reference sequence). This CDR3 has 14 amino acids. Written as DNA, the CDR3 is TGTGCCAGCAGAACAGGACAGCCCGCAGGTGGCTACACCTTC. Translating it yields CASRTGQPAGGYTF.